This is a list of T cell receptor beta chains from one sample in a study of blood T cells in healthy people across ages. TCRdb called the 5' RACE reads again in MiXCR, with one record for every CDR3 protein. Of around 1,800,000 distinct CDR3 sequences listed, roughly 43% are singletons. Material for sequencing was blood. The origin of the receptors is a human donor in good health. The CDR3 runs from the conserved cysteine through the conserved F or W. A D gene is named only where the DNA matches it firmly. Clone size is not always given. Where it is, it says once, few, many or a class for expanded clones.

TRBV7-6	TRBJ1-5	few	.	CASSSWHGQPQHF	TGTGCCAGCAGCTCGTGGCATGGTCAGCCCCAGCATTTT
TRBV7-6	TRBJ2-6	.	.	CASSLDGGPGANVLTF	TGTGCCAGCAGCTTAGACGGGGGGCCTGGGGCCAACGTCCTGACTTTC
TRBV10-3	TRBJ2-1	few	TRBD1	CATGDREDNEQFF	TGTGCCACCGGGGACAGGGAGGACAATGAGCAGTTCTTC
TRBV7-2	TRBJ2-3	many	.	CASSLMGTDTQYF	TGTGCCAGCAGCTTGATGGGGACAGATACGCAGTATTTT
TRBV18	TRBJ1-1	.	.	CASSPYRFGMNTEAFF	TGTGCCAGCTCACCGTATCGTTTCGGCATGAACACTGAAGCTTTCTTT
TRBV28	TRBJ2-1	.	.	CASRLDSTAYNEQFF	TGTGCCAGCAGGCTAGACTCAACAGCCTACAATGAGCAGTTCTTC
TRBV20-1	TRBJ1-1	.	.	CSARGSGVGTEAFF	TGCAGTGCTAGAGGCTCAGGGGTGGGGACTGAAGCTTTCTTT
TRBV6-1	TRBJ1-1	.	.	CTSSEHGGAVTEAFF	TGTACCAGCAGTGAACACGGGGGCGCAGTCACTGAAGCTTTCTTT
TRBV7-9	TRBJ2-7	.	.	CASARITYEQYF	TGTGCCAGCGCCAGGATTACCTACGAGCAGTACTTC
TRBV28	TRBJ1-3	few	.	CASSLYRGAITGNTIYF	TGTGCCAGCAGTTTATATAGGGGGGCTATTACTGGAAACACCATATATTTT
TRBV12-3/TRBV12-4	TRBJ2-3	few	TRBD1	CASSPIQGTTDTQYF	TGTGCCAGCAGCCCAATACAGGGGACAACAGATACGCAGTATTTT
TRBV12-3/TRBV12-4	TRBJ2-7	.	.	CASSLGRATCEQYF	TGTGCCAGCAGTTTGGGGCGGGCAACCTGCGAGCAGTACTTC
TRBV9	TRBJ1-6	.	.	CASSAWDSPNSPLHF	TGTGCCAGCAGCGCCTGGGATAGTCCGAATTCACCCCTCCACTTT
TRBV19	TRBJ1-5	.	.	CASRQQIVGQPQHF	TGTGCCAGTCGACAGCAAATAGTGGGTCAGCCCCAGCATTTT
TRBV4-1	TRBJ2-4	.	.	CASSQVGGNGNIQYF	TGCGCCAGCAGCCAAGTTGGGGGAAATGGAAACATTCAGTACTTC
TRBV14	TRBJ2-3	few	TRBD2	CASSGDSPLTSGETTDTQYF	TGTGCCAGCAGTGGGGACAGCCCACTTACTAGCGGGGAAACCACAGATACGCAGTATTTT
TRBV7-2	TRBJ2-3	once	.	CASSFRRGGTQYF	TGTGCCAGCAGCTTTCGGAGGGGGGGTACGCAGTATTTT
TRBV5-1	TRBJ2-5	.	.	CASSSYSGYQETQYF	TGCGCCAGCAGCTCTTACTCGGGCTACCAAGAGACCCAGTACTTC
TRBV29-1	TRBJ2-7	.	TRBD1	CSDQTGTTSYEQYF	TGCAGCGATCAGACAGGGACGACTTCCTACGAGCAGTACTTC
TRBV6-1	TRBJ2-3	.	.	CANSRWDLTDTQYF	TGTGCCAACAGTCGATGGGACCTCACAGATACGCAGTATTTT
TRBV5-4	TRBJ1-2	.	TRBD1	CASSLKGGQGNYGYTF	TGTGCCAGCAGCTTGAAAGGGGGACAGGGGAACTATGGCTACACTTTC
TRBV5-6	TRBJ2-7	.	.	CASSFRDLAYEQYF	TGTGCCAGCAGCTTCCGGGACTTGGCTTACGAGCAGTACTTC
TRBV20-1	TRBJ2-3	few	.	CSATGARQSSTDTQYF	TGCAGTGCTACCGGGGCGCGACAGTCTAGCACAGATACGCAGTATTTT
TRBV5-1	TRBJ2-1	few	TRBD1	CASSLALGQGIGEQFF	TGCGCCAGCAGCTTGGCCTTGGGACAGGGGATAGGGGAGCAGTTCTTC
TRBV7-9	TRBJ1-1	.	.	CANSLDGNKRTEAFF	TGTGCCAACAGCTTAGATGGGAACAAACGCACTGAAGCTTTCTTT